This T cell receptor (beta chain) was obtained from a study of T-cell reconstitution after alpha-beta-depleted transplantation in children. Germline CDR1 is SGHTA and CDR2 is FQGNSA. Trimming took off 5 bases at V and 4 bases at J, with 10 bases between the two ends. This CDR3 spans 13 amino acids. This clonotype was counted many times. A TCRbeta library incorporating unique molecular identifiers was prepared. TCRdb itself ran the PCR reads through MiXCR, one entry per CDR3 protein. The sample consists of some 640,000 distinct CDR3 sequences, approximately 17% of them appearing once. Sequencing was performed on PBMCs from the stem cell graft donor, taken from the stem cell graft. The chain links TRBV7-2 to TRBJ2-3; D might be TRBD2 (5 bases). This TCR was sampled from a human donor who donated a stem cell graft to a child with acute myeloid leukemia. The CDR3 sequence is CASSLRGPDTQYF. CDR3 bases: TGTGCCAGCAGCCTCCGAGGGCCAGATACGCAGTATTTT.